The rows below give T cell receptor beta chains drawn from one sample of a study of shared clonotypes between healthy human individuals. Sequencing was performed with immunoSEQ multiplex PCR; in TCRdb, only in-frame clones are kept and a portion is missing. The sample records roughly 500,000 clones, 95% to 96% being singletons. What was sequenced was naive CD4+ T cells sorted from blood. These receptors came from a woman aged 25 to 39 in good health. Each CDR3 is given with its conserved first and last residue. A D gene is named only where the DNA matches it firmly. Clone size is stated in some rows and not others, as once, few, many or a class when expanded.

TRBV21-1	once	TRBJ2-3	.	TGTGCCAGCAGCAAAGGGTCTAGCGGGAGTGGGGAAAAAGATACGCAGTATTTT	CASSKGSSGSGEKDTQYF
TRBV6-5	.	TRBJ1-5	.	TGTGCCAGCCGGGGAGGGGGCAATCAGCCCCAGCATTTT	CASRGGGNQPQHF
TRBV7-3	.	TRBJ1-1	TRBD1	TGTGCCAGCAGCCCGGGACAGTACACTGAAGCTTTCTTT	CASSPGQYTEAFF
TRBV6-5	.	TRBJ1-5	.	TGTGCCAGCAGTTACTCCTCGAGGGGCCATCAGCCCCAGCATTTT	CASSYSSRGHQPQHF
TRBV5-1	.	TRBJ1-4	TRBD1	TGCGCCTCCCGACAGGGTGTTAATGAAAAACTGTTTTTT	CASRQGVNEKLFF
TRBV18	.	TRBJ1-5	.	TGTGCCAGCTCACCCACCTCTTCCTCTCAGCCCCAGCATTTT	CASSPTSSSQPQHF
TRBV19	once	TRBJ1-5	TRBD1	TGTGCCAGTAGTACTGGACAGGGGGCATGGCAGCCCCAGCATTTT	CASSTGQGAWQPQHF
TRBV6-6	.	TRBJ2-5	.	TGTGCCAGCAGTTACCGCCGTGGGGAGACCCAGTACTTC	CASSYRRGETQYF
TRBV6-5	once	TRBJ2-3	TRBD2	TGTGCCAGCAGTTCGCGACTAGCGAGCACAGATACGCAGTATTTT	CASSSRLASTDTQYF
TRBV28	.	TRBJ1-5	.	TGTGCCAGTCTAGGGGGGGATCAGCCCCAGCATTTT	CASLGGDQPQHF
TRBV28	.	TRBJ2-7	.	TGTGCCAGCAGCAAACCACCTATAGACGAGCAGTACTTC	CASSKPPIDEQYF
TRBV18	.	TRBJ2-1	TRBD2	TGTGCCAGCTCACCAGTTAGGCTAGCGGGAGGGCCGAATGAGCAGTTCTTC	CASSPVRLAGGPNEQFF
TRBV4-1	once	TRBJ2-7	.	TGCGCCAGCAGCCAAGGCCTAAACTCCTACGAGCAGTACTTC	CASSQGLNSYEQYF
TRBV5-1	.	TRBJ2-7	TRBD2	TGCGCCAGCAGCTTGGGGACTAGCGCCTTCTTCTCCTACGAGCAGTACTTC	CASSLGTSAFFSYEQYF
TRBV5-1	.	TRBJ1-3	.	TGCGCCAGCAGCTTGGAACAGGTCGAGGCTGATTCTGGAAACACCATATATTTT	CASSLEQVEADSGNTIYF
TRBV2	.	TRBJ2-3	.	TGTGCCAGCAGTGATAGGCGTAGCCCAGATACGCAGTATTTT	CASSDRRSPDTQYF
TRBV5-1	.	TRBJ2-1	.	TGCGCCAGCAGCTTAGGTGGGGAGAGCTCCTACAATGAGCAGTTCTTC	CASSLGGESSYNEQFF
TRBV2	.	TRBJ2-3	.	TGTGCCAGCAGTGGCTTGCACTCCGCAGATACGCAGTATTTT	CASSGLHSADTQYF
TRBV9	.	TRBJ2-2	.	TGTGCCAGCAGCGTAGCGCCGGACAGAAAAACTGGGGAGCTGTTTTTT	CASSVAPDRKTGELFF
TRBV19	.	TRBJ2-2	.	TGTGCCAGTAGCCCTAGGGGCCGCAAGAGCACCGGGGAGCTGTTTTTT	CASSPRGRKSTGELFF
TRBV6-1	.	TRBJ2-4	TRBD1	TGTGCCAGCAGTCAGGAACAGGGGGCTGGAAACATTCAGTACTTC	CASSQEQGAGNIQYF
TRBV5-1	.	TRBJ2-5	TRBD1	TGCGCCAGCAGCCTGGGGGACAGGGGTACGGAGACCCAGTACTTC	CASSLGDRGTETQYF
TRBV7-2	.	TRBJ1-2	.	TGTGCCAGCAGCCCGCGGGCGGCTAACTATGGCTACACCTTC	CASSPRAANYGYTF
TRBV28	.	TRBJ2-7	TRBD2	TGTGCCAGCAGTTTGAGGCTAGCGGGAACCTACGAGCAGTACTTC	CASSLRLAGTYEQYF
TRBV4-2	.	TRBJ2-3	TRBD2	TGTGCCAGCAGCCTCGAGCGGGAGGGATGGGATACGCAGTATTTT	CASSLEREGWDTQYF
TRBV19	.	TRBJ1-2	.	TGTGCCAGTACCACAGTCGAGGGGAACTATGGCTACACCTTC	CASTTVEGNYGYTF
TRBV7-2	.	TRBJ1-3	.	TGTGCCAGCAGCTTACAGATCTCTGGAAACACCATATATTTT	CASSLQISGNTIYF
TRBV6-6	once	TRBJ2-5	TRBD1	TGTGCCAGCAGTAGACCGGGACAGGGGGTATCAGAGACCCAGTACTTC	CASSRPGQGVSETQYF
TRBV28	.	TRBJ2-7	.	TGTGCCAGCACCCCACGGGGAGTTAAAGGCTACGAGCAGTACTTC	CASTPRGVKGYEQYF
TRBV4-1	.	TRBJ2-5	.	TGCGCCAGCAGTCAATCCTTCATCAGGGTACAAGAGACCCAGTACTTC	CASSQSFIRVQETQYF
TRBV28	once	TRBJ2-7	TRBD1	TGTGCCAGCAGTACAACAGGGGGCCGGTCCTACGAGCAGTACTTC	CASSTTGGRSYEQYF
TRBV5-4	.	TRBJ2-7	TRBD2	TGTGCCAGCACCCTGGGAGGGACTAGCGGGAGACACGAGCAGTACTTC	CASTLGGTSGRHEQYF
TRBV6-5	once	TRBJ1-1	.	TGTGCCAGCAGTTACGATCACAGGAACACTGAAGCTTTCTTT	CASSYDHRNTEAFF
TRBV2	few	TRBJ1-3	.	TGTGCCAGCAGTGAAACGTTGGACAGTGGAAACACCATATATTTT	CASSETLDSGNTIYF
TRBV5-5	.	TRBJ1-5	.	TGTGCCAGCAGCTTTTACCCCGGAGGCAATCAGCCCCAGCATTTT	CASSFYPGGNQPQHF
TRBV28	.	TRBJ1-2	TRBD1	TGTGCCAGCAGGCCAACAGGGGCCTCTACTCACCCGGCCTTC	CASRPTGASTHPAF
TRBV5-1	.	TRBJ1-2	TRBD1	TGCGCCAGCAGCCCCGACAGGGGGAGAGGCTACACCTTC	CASSPDRGRGYTF
TRBV15	.	TRBJ2-6	.	TGTGCCACCAGCAGAGATCAGGGTAGGGGCTCTGGGGCCAACGTCCTGACTTTC	CATSRDQGRGSGANVLTF
TRBV6-5	.	TRBJ1-2	.	TGTGCCAGCAGGCGGACAGCTTTCTATGGCTACACCTTC	CASRRTAFYGYTF
TRBV28	once	TRBJ2-7	TRBD1	TGTGCCAGCAGTTCCTCCGGGACAGGTACCTACGAGCAGTACTTC	CASSSSGTGTYEQYF
TRBV2	few	TRBJ1-5	.	TGTGCCAGCAGTGAAGCAGTAAATCAGCCCCAGCATTTT	CASSEAVNQPQHF
TRBV7-3	once	TRBJ2-3	.	TGTGCCAGCAGCTTCAATGGCCTCCGCACAGATACGCAGTATTTT	CASSFNGLRTDTQYF
TRBV4-1	.	TRBJ2-5	.	TGCGCCAGCAGCCATGGCCCTTGGAAGGGCGGGACAAGGTCCCAAGAGACCCAGTACTTC	CASSHGPWKGGTRSQETQYF
TRBV27	.	TRBJ2-2	TRBD1	TGTGCCAGCAGTTTTCGGACAGGGCGAGCCGGGGAGCTGTTTTTT	CASSFRTGRAGELFF
TRBV28	.	TRBJ1-4	.	TGTGCCAGCAGTTTTGGCTTTACAGTCGGTGAAAAACTGTTTTTT	CASSFGFTVGEKLFF
TRBV2	.	TRBJ2-7	.	TGTGCCAGCGAGGACACAGGGCTGGATCCCTACGAGCAGTACTTC	CASEDTGLDPYEQYF
TRBV11-1	.	TRBJ2-5	TRBD2	TGTGCCAGCAGCCCCTTTACGGGGGGTCAAGAGACCCAGTACTTC	CASSPFTGGQETQYF
TRBV2	.	TRBJ2-7	.	TGTGCCAGCAGGGGAAGCTTGGGAGTGAGATACGAGCAGTACTTC	CASRGSLGVRYEQYF
TRBV19	.	TRBJ2-5	.	TGTGCCAGTAGTATAGCCCCGTACAGCGCAGAGACCCAGTACTTC	CASSIAPYSAETQYF
TRBV5-6	.	TRBJ2-2	.	TGTGCCAGCAGCTTGGGACGGAGGAACACCGGGGAGCTGTTTTTT	CASSLGRRNTGELFF
TRBV5-1	.	TRBJ2-1	.	TGCGCCAGCAGGGACTACAATGAGCAGTTCTTC	CASRDYNEQFF
TRBV5-1	.	TRBJ2-1	.	TGCGCCAGCAGCCCTACCCCCTGGGGCAATGAGCAGTTCTTC	CASSPTPWGNEQFF